A single sample gave rise to the 11 T cell receptor beta chains below, sequenced in a study of blood T cell repertoires in COVID-19. TCRdb's copy holds only in-frame clones and misses some; the assay was immunoSEQ multiplex PCR. The sample holds 200,000 to 250,000 clones; under 85% are singletons and the top ten take more than 5.5%. Sequencing was performed on peripheral blood. These receptors came from a human donor in a cohort sampled during active COVID-19.

This clone has just a few counts. CDR3: CASSGQGQQPQHF. CDR3 sequence (DNA): TGTGCCAGCAGTGGACAGGGCCAGCAGCCCCAGCATTTT. The V call is TRBV12-3 or TRBV12-4, the J call TRBJ1-5; 8 bases line up with TRBD1. The trim removed 5 bases at V and 7 bases at J, leaving 4 bases unmatched. The CDR3 loop spans 13 amino acids.

J is TRBJ1-5 and V is TRBV6-5, with 10 bases that match TRBD1. Per the germline V gene, CDR1 is MNHEY and CDR2 is SVGAGI. The V segment lost 6 bases and the J segment 7 bases; nucleotides outside the gene matches: 9. The CDR3 loop spans 15 amino acids. The CDR3, as DNA: TGTGCCAGCAGATTAGGACAGGGACAGGGGCAGCCCCAGCATTTT. Protein: CASRLGQGQGQPQHF.

J is TRBJ2-7 and V is TRBV27; TRBD1 agrees at 8 bases. The J segment lost 7 bases and the V segment lost 7 bases, leaving 18 bases of the junction unmatched. The CDR3 runs to 16 residues. Looked up from germline, CDR1 is MNHEY and CDR2 is SMNVEV (reference sequence). Here the CDR3 reads CASTPHPGQGFREQYF. The CDR3 coding sequence is TGTGCCAGCACTCCTCACCCCGGACAGGGCTTTCGGGAGCAGTACTTC.

The rearrangement uses TRBV2 and TRBJ2-3; 8 bases map to TRBD2. Germline CDR1 SNHLY, CDR2 FYNNEI. This CDR3 contains 15 residues. V was clipped by 7 bases and J by 3 bases; unmatched bases: 9. The CDR3 sequence: CASNRGGRWTDTQYF. CDR3 DNA: TGTGCCAGCAATCGGGGGGGCCGTTGGACAGATACGCAGTATTTT.

This chain joins TRBV5-1 and TRBJ2-4; 7 bases are shared with TRBD1. J gave up 1 base and V 8 bases, and 6 bases lay outside the gene matches. The CDR3 length is 14 residues. Germline V gene sequence: CDR1 SGHRS, CDR2 YFSETQ. The CDR3 loop is CARPSDRAKNIQYF. DNA for the CDR3: TGCGCCAGGCCTTCGGACAGGGCCAAAAACATTCAGTACTTC.

The chain links TRBV30 to TRBJ1-2, with TRBD1 matching over 11 bases. CDR1 and CDR2 from the germline V gene are GTSNPN and SVGIG (reference sequence). V lost 5 bases to trimming and J lost 14 bases; unmatched junction nucleotides: 1. The CDR3 is 9 amino acids. The CDR3 here is CAWGTGGTF. The CDR3 coding sequence is TGTGCCTGGGGGACAGGGGGAACCTTC. Full variable domain (rest looked up from reference TRBV30 and TRBJ1-2): SQTIHQWPATLVQPVGSPLSLECTVEGTSNPNLYWYRQAAGRGLQLLFYSVGIGQISSEVPQNLSASRPQDRQFILSSKKLLLSDSGFYLCAWGTGGTFGSGTRLTVV.

The CDR3 spells CASRLGTDTQYF. The CDR3 region has the DNA TGTGCCAGCCGGCTCGGGACAGATACGCAGTATTTT. The rearrangement joins TRBV6-5 to TRBJ2-3; D remains unclear. This CDR3 contains 12 residues. Between the trimmed V and J ends, which lost 8 bases and 3 bases, there was a span of 9 bases. Germline V gene sequence: CDR1 MNHEY, CDR2 SVGAGI.

This clone has only one observation. This chain joins TRBV10-2 and TRBJ1-2, with D hard to call. This CDR3 comprises 12 residues. Looked up from germline, CDR1 is WSHSY and CDR2 is SAAADI. The V gene lost 7 bases and the J gene lost 7 bases, with 13 bases spanning the gap. This CDR3 reads CASKDGEFGYTF. The CDR3, as DNA: TGCGCCAGCAAGGACGGGGAGTTTGGCTACACCTTC.

This clone came up a few times. This chain uses TRBV27 with TRBJ1-5; D gene uncertain. Germline V lookup: CDR1 MNHEY, CDR2 SMNVEV (reference sequence). Between the trimmed V and J ends, which lost 8 bases and 3 bases, there was a span of 14 bases. The CDR3 sequence is 14 residues long. This CDR3 is CASLTLPPNQPQHF. DNA for the CDR3: TGTGCCAGCCTGACTCTGCCCCCCAATCAGCCCCAGCATTTT.

The CDR3 protein is CSAQGLAGEHTGELFF. Written as DNA, the CDR3 is TGCAGCGCCCAAGGACTAGCGGGGGAGCATACCGGGGAGCTGTTTTTT. The chain is built from TRBV29-1 and TRBJ2-2, with TRBD2 matching over 13 bases. The CDR3 is 16 amino acids. Trimming took 7 bases from V and 5 from J; bases not matched to a gene: 10. CDR1 is SQVTM, CDR2 ANQGSEA, per germline.

The chain employs TRBV10-1 and TRBJ1-1; D is possibly TRBD1 (6 bases). The germline CDR1 and CDR2 sequences are WNHNN and SYGVQD (reference sequence). The ends were cut back, 5 bases at V and 5 bases at J, with 12 bases in the middle. This CDR3 is built from 13 residues. The CDR3, as DNA: TGCGCCAGCAGTTACAGGGTTTGGACTGAAGCTTTCTTT. This gives the protein CASSYRVWTEAFF.